A single count supports the clone carrying this T cell receptor beta chain. Its antigen is unidentified. Other DNA sequences within the sample encode an identical CDR3. These data belong to a study of shared clonotypes between healthy human individuals. Broader study findings: What limited the represented genetic and exposure-history diversity was the small number of donors.

Naive CD8 cells were CD45RO-negative, positively selected for CCR7, excluding terminally differentiated effector memory CD45RA+ cells. The donors were adults (healthy and HIV-negative) with no recent acute infections or vaccinations. Adult Caucasians living in Nashville, Tennessee made up all of the donors. V lost 5 bases, J lost 4 bases, and 6 bases stayed unmatched. The germline V gene has CDR1 SEHNR and CDR2 FQNEAQ (reference sequence). The CDR3 contains 15 residues. The repertoire was sequenced with immunoSEQ multiplex PCR; TCRdb's copy has only in-frame clones and lacks some. This sample has about 2.1 million clones, with about 92% found just once.

This chain joins TRBV7-9 and TRBJ2-3; TRBD2 matches 10 bases. This clonotype was sampled from a man younger than 35 in good health. Some clones in this sample may be carry-over from other donors' samples. Sequencing was carried out using naive CD8+ T cells from PBMCs. The CDR3 sequence: CASSPASGRADTQYF. CDR3 nucleotides: TGTGCCAGCAGCCCCGCCAGCGGGAGGGCAGATACGCAGTATTTT.